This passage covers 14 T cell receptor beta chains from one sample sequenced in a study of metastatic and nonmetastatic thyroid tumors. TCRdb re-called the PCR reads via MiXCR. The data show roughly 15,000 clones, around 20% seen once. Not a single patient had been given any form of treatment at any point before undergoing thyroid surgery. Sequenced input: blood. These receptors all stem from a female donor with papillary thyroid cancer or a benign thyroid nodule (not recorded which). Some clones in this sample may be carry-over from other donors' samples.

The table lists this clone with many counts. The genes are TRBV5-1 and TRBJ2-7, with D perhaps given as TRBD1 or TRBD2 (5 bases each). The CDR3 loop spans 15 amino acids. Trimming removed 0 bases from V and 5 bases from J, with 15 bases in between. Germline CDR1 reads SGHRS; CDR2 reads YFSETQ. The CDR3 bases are TGCGCCAGCAGCTTGGACGGGACCTCTAGTGACGAGCAGTACTTC. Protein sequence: CASSLDGTSSDEQYF.

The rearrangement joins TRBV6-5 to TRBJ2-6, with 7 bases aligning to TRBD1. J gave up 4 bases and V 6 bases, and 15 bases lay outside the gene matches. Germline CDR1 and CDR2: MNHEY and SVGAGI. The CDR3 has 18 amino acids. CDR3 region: CASRAEGALLAGANVLTF. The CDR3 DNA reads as TGTGCCAGCAGGGCAGAGGGGGCCCTTTTAGCCGGGGCCAACGTCCTGACTTTC.

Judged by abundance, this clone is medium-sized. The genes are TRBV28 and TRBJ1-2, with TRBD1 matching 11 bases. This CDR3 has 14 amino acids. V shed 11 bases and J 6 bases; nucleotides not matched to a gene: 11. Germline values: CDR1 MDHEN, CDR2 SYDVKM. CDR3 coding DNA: TGTGCCGTACGGGACAGGGGGGGATGGGATGGCTACACCTTC. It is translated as CAVRDRGGWDGYTF.

The CDR3 loop reads CASSNLQGYHGYTF. The DNA of the CDR3 is TGCGCCAGCAGCAACCTACAGGGGTACCATGGCTACACCTTC. The J gene is TRBJ1-2, the V gene TRBV5-1; 7 bases match TRBD1. Germline assignment: CDR1 SGHRS and CDR2 YFSETQ. This CDR3 contains 14 residues. The J segment lost 6 bases and the V segment lost 4 bases, leaving 9 bases of the junction unmatched.

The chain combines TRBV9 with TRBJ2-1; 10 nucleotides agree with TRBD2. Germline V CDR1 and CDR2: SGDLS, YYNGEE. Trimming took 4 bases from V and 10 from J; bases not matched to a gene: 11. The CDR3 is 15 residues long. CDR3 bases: TGTGCCAGCAGCTGGTCGACTAGCGGGTCCTACGAGCAGTTCTTC. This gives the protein CASSWSTSGSYEQFF.

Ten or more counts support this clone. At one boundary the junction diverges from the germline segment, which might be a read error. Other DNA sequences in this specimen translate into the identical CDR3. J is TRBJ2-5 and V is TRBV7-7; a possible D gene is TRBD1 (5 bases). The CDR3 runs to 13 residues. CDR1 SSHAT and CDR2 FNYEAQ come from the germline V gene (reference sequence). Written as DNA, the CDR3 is TGTGCTAGCAGCTTAGGGGCCGCAGAGACCCAGTACTTC. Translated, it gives CASSLGAAETQYF. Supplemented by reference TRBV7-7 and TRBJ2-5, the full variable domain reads GAGVSQSPRYKVTKRGQDVTLRCDPISSHATLYWYQQALGQGPEFLTYFNYEAQPDKSGLPSDRFSAERPEGSISTLTIQRTEQRDSAMYRCASSLGAAETQYFGPGTRLLVL.

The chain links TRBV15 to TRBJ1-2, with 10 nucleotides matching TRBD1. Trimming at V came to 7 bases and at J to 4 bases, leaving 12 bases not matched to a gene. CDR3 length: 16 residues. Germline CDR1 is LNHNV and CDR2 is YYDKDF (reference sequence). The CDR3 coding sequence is TGTGCCACCAAGGGGACAGGGGTCGCGGGAAGCTATGGCTACACCTTC. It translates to CATKGTGVAGSYGYTF.

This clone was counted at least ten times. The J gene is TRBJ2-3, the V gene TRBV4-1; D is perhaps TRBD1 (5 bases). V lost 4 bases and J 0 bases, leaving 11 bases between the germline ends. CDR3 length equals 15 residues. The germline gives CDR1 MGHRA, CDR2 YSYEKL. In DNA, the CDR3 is TGCGCCAGCAGCCGTTACGCAGGGAGCACAGATACGCAGTATTTT. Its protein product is CASSRYAGSTDTQYF.

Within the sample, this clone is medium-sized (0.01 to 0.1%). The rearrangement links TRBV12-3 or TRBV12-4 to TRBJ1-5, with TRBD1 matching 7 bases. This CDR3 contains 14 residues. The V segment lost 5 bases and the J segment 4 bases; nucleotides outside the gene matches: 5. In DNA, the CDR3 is TGTGCCAGCAGTCACAGGGGCCTTAATCAGCCCCAGCATTTT. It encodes CASSHRGLNQPQHF.

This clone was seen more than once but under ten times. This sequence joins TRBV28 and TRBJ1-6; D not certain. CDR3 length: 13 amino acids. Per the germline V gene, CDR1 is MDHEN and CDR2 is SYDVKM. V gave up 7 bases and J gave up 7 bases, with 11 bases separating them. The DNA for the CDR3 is TGTGCCAGCATGGGCAGATTCAATTCACCCCTCCACTTT. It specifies CASMGRFNSPLHF. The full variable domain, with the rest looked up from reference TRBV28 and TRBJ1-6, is DVKVTQSSRYLVKRTGEKVFLECVQDMDHENMFWYRQDPGLGLRLIYFSYDVKMKEKGDIPEGYSVSREKKERFSLILESASTNQTSMYLCASMGRFNSPLHFGNGTRLTVT.

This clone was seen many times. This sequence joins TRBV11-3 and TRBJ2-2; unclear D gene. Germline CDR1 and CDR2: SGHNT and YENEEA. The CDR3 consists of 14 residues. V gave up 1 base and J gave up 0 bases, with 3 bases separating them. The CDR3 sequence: CASSLGPNTGELFF. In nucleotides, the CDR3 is TGTGCCAGCAGCTTAGGCCCGAACACCGGGGAGCTGTTTTTT.

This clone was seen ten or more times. CDR3 in DNA: TGTGCCAGCAGCACCTCGACACAAGAGACCCAGTACTTC. Its protein product is CASSTSTQETQYF. The rearrangement links TRBV7-2 to TRBJ2-5; D is ambiguous. Germline V lookup: CDR1 SGHTA, CDR2 FQGNSA. V dropped 5 bases and J dropped 2 bases, with 9 bases sitting between them. The CDR3 has 13 amino acids.

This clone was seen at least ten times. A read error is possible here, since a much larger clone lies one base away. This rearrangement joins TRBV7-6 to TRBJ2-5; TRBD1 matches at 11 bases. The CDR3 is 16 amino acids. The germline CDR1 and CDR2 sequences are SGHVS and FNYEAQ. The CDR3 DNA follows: TGTGCCAGCAGCTTAAGGGCGGGACAGGGGGTGGAGACCCTGTACTTC. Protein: CASSLRAGQGVETLYF. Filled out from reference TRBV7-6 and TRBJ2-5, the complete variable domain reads GAGVSQSPRYKVTKRGQDVALRCDPISGHVSLYWYRQALGQGPEFLTYFNYEAQQDKSGLPNDRFSAERPEGSISTLTIQRTEQRDSAMYRCASSLRAGQGVETLYFGPGTRLLVL.

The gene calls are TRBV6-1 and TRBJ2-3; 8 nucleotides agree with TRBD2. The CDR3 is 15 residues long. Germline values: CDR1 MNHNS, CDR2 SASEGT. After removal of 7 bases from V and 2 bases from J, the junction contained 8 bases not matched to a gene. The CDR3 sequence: CASTGLVGATDTQYF. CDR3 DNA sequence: TGTGCCAGCACGGGACTAGTTGGGGCCACAGATACGCAGTATTTT.